One sample yielded the 8 T cell receptor beta chains listed below, sequenced in a study of blood T cells in healthy people across ages. The authors ran a second PCR of about 6 to 11 cycles using a sample-barcoded 5' primer and a J-beta primer mix. TCRdb re-called the 5' RACE reads through MiXCR, storing one row per CDR3 protein. The sample yields hundreds of thousands of distinct CDR3 sequences, under 25% seen once. The sequenced sample was blood. The origin of the receptors is a man in his 70s in good health.

This clonotype has at least ten counts. CDR3 DNA: TGCGCCAGCAGTATGGGGGATCGACCAGGGGATACGCAGTATTTT. It codes for CASSMGDRPGDTQYF. The rearrangement uses TRBV5-1 and TRBJ2-3, with D perhaps given as TRBD1 or TRBD2 (5 bases each). CDR3 length: 15 residues. Germline V lookup: CDR1 SGHRS, CDR2 YFSETQ. V was cut by 5 bases and J by 6 bases, with 19 bases left in between.

Many counts were recorded for this clonotype. The chain is built from TRBV6-6 and TRBJ1-5; 7 bases agree with TRBD1. The CDR3 extends over 15 amino acids. The V segment lost 8 bases and the J segment 4 bases; nucleotides outside the gene matches: 11. CDR1 is MNHNY and CDR2 is SVGAGI in the germline V gene (reference sequence). CDR3 DNA sequence: TGTGCCAGCGCCCAGGGACAGCCAGGGAATCAGCCCCAGCATTTT. Amino acids: CASAQGQPGNQPQHF.

This clonotype appeared a single time. The rearrangement joins TRBV28 to TRBJ2-5; a weak D match, TRBD1 (5 bases). The J call may be wrong; the DNA end is better matched by TRBJ2-7. The CDR3 consists of 15 residues. Germline V gene sequence: CDR1 MDHEN, CDR2 SYDVKM. As DNA, the CDR3 is TGTGCCAGCAGTTCGCCCGCAGTCCAGGGCTACGAGCAGTACTTC. This encodes CASSSPAVQGYEQYF.

This chain uses TRBV7-9 with TRBJ2-1, with D perhaps TRBD1 or TRBD2 (5 bases each). The CDR3 spans 19 residues. Trimming shortened V by 6 bases and J by 4 bases, and 28 bases separated the two germline ends. Germline assignment: CDR1 SEHNR and CDR2 FQNEAQ (reference sequence). The CDR3 coding sequence is TGTGCCAGCAGACCAAGAACGGGGACCGGGATCGCTGATTACAATGAGCAGTTCTTC. Amino acids: CASRPRTGTGIADYNEQFF.

V is TRBV29-1 and J is TRBJ1-1, with 9 positions matching TRBD1. J was trimmed by 8 bases and V by 6 bases; bases with no gene match: 7. CDR3 length equals 12 residues. CDR1 is SQVTM, CDR2 ANQGSEA, per germline. Here the CDR3 DNA reads TGCAGCGTGATGGACAGGGGAGCCGAAGCTTTCTTT. Translation: CSVMDRGAEAFF. The full variable domain, in which reference TRBV29-1 and TRBJ1-1 provide the parts outside the CDR3, is SAVISQKPSRDICQRGTSLTIQCQVDSQVTMMFWYRQQPGQSLTLIATANQGSEATYESGFVIDKFPISRPNLTFSTLTVSNMSPEDSSIYLCSVMDRGAEAFFGQGTRLTVV.

The chain employs TRBV6-2 or TRBV6-3 and TRBJ1-5; D may be TRBD1 (6 bases). The CDR3 contains 16 residues. V lost 5 bases to trimming and J lost 2 bases, with 16 bases between them. Germline-derived CDR1 and CDR2 are MNHEY and SVGEGT. CDR3 region: CASSDPTGLGNQPQHF. The DNA for the CDR3 is TGTGCCAGCAGTGACCCGACAGGTTTGGGCAATCAGCCCCAGCATTTT.

The chain uses TRBV12-3 or TRBV12-4 and TRBJ1-2; no clear D. Trimming removed 1 base at V and 6 bases at J, with 9 bases between. This CDR3 is built from 13 residues. CDR3 residues: CASSLDGFNGYTF. The CDR3 DNA sequence: TGTGCCAGCAGTTTAGACGGCTTCAATGGCTACACCTTC.

The chain employs TRBV5-6 and TRBJ2-7, with D possibly TRBD1 on 7 matching bases. V was trimmed by 2 bases and J by 7 bases, leaving 13 bases between them. The CDR3 contains 13 residues. CDR1 is SGHDT, CDR2 YYEEEE, per germline. The DNA of the CDR3 is TGTGCCAGCAGCTTAACAGGGGCGGGAGAGCAGTACTTC. Protein sequence: CASSLTGAGEQYF. Full variable domain (outside the CDR3, taken from reference TRBV5-6 and TRBJ2-7): DAGVTQSPTHLIKTRGQQVTLRCSPKSGHDTVSWYQQALGQGPQFIFQYYEEEERQRGNFPDRFSGHQFPNYSSELNVNALLLGDSALYLCASSLTGAGEQYFGPGTRLTVT.